The next 14 T cell receptor beta chains were all read from a single sample in a study of blood T cell repertoires in COVID-19. Clones were read by immunoSEQ multiplex PCR, and TCRdb kept only the in-frame ones, dropping some. The sample carries 200,000 to 250,000 clones, about 85% recorded once. Sequencing was carried out using peripheral blood. These receptors were taken from a young man with active or convalescent COVID-19.

The CDR3 DNA follows: TGTGCCAGCAGCTTTAGGAACGGCCCTCGGGACACTGAAGCTTTCTTT. This gives the protein CASSFRNGPRDTEAFF. The V and J genes are TRBV7-2 and TRBJ1-1; D ambiguous. CDR3 length: 16 amino acids. Deletions cut 3 bases from V and 3 bases from J, with 17 bases between. In germline, CDR1 is SGHTA, CDR2 FQGNSA. The whole variable domain, filled in from reference TRBV7-2 and TRBJ1-1, reads GAGVSQSPSNKVTEKGKDVELRCDPISGHTALYWYRQSLGQGLEFLIYFQGNSAPDKSGLPSDRFSAERTGGSVSTLTIQRTQQEDSAVYLCASSFRNGPRDTEAFFGQGTRLTVV.

V gene TRBV10-3 combines with J gene TRBJ2-1, with 9 bases matching TRBD2. CDR1 ENHRY and CDR2 SYGVKD come from the germline V gene. The ends lost 10 bases at V and 2 bases at J; junction bases unmatched: 6. The CDR3 consists of 14 residues. CDR3 loop: CATNSGSAYNEQFF. The CDR3 DNA reads as TGTGCCACTAATAGCGGGAGCGCCTACAATGAGCAGTTCTTC.

This clone was seen a single time. The chain links TRBV13 to TRBJ1-2; D may be TRBD1 (6 bases). CDR1 is PRHDT and CDR2 is FYEKMQ in the germline V gene (reference sequence). This CDR3 is built from 14 residues. Trimming pared 5 bases from V and 5 bases from J, leaving 15 bases between. The CDR3 sequence: CASSLTGQQYGYTF. The CDR3 DNA follows: TGTGCCAGCAGCCTCACGGGACAACAGTATGGCTACACCTTC.

The gene calls are TRBV7-2 and TRBJ1-1; TRBD1 agrees at 7 bases. The length of the CDR3 is 13 residues. Unmatched junction bases numbered 5, after V lost 5 bases and J lost 5 bases. The germline V gene has CDR1 SGHTA and CDR2 FQGNSA. The CDR3 loop is CASSRAQGTEAFF. CDR3 in DNA: TGTGCCAGCAGCAGAGCACAGGGGACTGAAGCTTTCTTT. Using reference TRBV7-2 and TRBJ1-1 for the parts outside the CDR3, the full variable domain is GAGVSQSPSNKVTEKGKDVELRCDPISGHTALYWYRQSLGQGLEFLIYFQGNSAPDKSGLPSDRFSAERTGGSVSTLTIQRTQQEDSAVYLCASSRAQGTEAFFGQGTRLTVV.

The V gene is TRBV18, the J gene TRBJ2-5, with D possibly matching TRBD1 (6 bases). The CDR3 runs to 16 residues. The germline V and J ends were trimmed by 0 bases and 4 bases, with 15 bases remaining between them. The germline gives CDR1 KGHSH, CDR2 LQKENI. The CDR3 region is CASSPPGSGVGETQYF. The CDR3 bases are TGTGCCAGCTCACCACCAGGATCAGGGGTCGGAGAGACCCAGTACTTC.

The chain combines TRBV18 with TRBJ1-3; possible D gene TRBD1, 5 bases. Germline V CDR1 and CDR2: KGHSH, LQKENI. V lost 2 bases to trimming and J lost 4 bases, with 12 bases between them. The CDR3 loop spans 15 amino acids. The CDR3 DNA reads as TGTGCCAGCTCACCAGGTGGGGCCGCGGGAAACACCATATATTTT. The encoded protein is CASSPGGAAGNTIYF.

This clone showed up just a few times. The chain couples TRBV11-3 to TRBJ1-3; D is unclear. CDR3 length equals 15 residues. Between the trimmed V and J ends, which lost 0 bases and 2 bases, there was a span of 8 bases. CDR1 and CDR2 from the germline V gene are SGHNT and YENEEA. The CDR3 nucleotides are TGTGCCAGCAGCTTAGACAGTCACCCTGGAAACACCATATATTTT. Protein: CASSLDSHPGNTIYF.

V gene TRBV5-1 combines with J gene TRBJ2-1, with a possible D match to TRBD2 (5 bases). Germline loops: CDR1 SGHRS, CDR2 YFSETQ. The CDR3 runs 15 residues. Trimming removed 3 bases from V and 1 base from J, with 11 bases in between. The CDR3 nucleotides are TGCGCCAGCAGCTCAGCGGTGGGGTCCTACAATGAGCAGTTCTTC. Protein sequence: CASSSAVGSYNEQFF.

The V gene is TRBV14, the J gene TRBJ2-5, with D perhaps matching TRBD2 (5 bases). CDR1 is SGHDN and CDR2 is FVKESK in the germline V gene. Trimming cost V 0 bases and J 2 bases, with 7 bases left between them. CDR3 length: 14 amino acids. CDR3 in amino acids: CASSQEAEQETQYF. In DNA form, the CDR3 reads TGTGCCAGCAGCCAAGAAGCGGAACAAGAGACCCAGTACTTC. The entire variable domain, with the rest obtained from reference TRBV14 and TRBJ2-5, is as follows: EAGVTQFPSHSVIEKGQTVTLRCDPISGHDNLYWYRRVMGKEIKFLLHFVKESKQDESGMPNNRFLAERTGGTYSTLKVQPAELEDSGVYFCASSQEAEQETQYFGPGTRLLVL.

The J gene is TRBJ2-5, the V gene TRBV7-3; D might be TRBD2 (5 bases). CDR1 and CDR2 (germline): SGHTA, FQGTGA. There are 13 residues in the CDR3. V lost 3 bases and J lost 3, with 8 bases in between. CDR3 nucleotide sequence: TGTGCCAGCAGCTTCGGGGTGAAAGAGACCCAGTACTTC. Amino acids: CASSFGVKETQYF.

J is TRBJ2-7 and V is TRBV5-6, with D possibly being TRBD2 (5 bases). The CDR3 length is 15 residues. The V and J ends lost 0 bases and 1 base respectively, with 11 bases between them. Germline lookup yields CDR1 SGHDT and CDR2 YYEEEE. In DNA form, the CDR3 reads TGTGCCAGCAGCTTGGGACCTCCGGGGTCCTACGAGCAGTACTTC. This sequence encodes CASSLGPPGSYEQYF.

This rearrangement joins TRBV7-3 to TRBJ2-5, with TRBD1 as a possible D gene (7 bases). Trimming shortened V by 5 bases and J by 4 bases, and 14 bases separated the two germline ends. The CDR3 length is 14 residues. CDR1 SGHTA and CDR2 FQGTGA come from the germline V gene. This CDR3 reads CASSQGGGRETQYF. In nucleotides, the CDR3 is TGTGCCAGCAGCCAGGGGGGTGGAAGAGAGACCCAGTACTTC.

This chain uses TRBV4-3 with TRBJ1-5; TRBD1 agrees at 7 bases. CDR1 is LGHNA, CDR2 YSLEER, per germline. J gave up 0 bases and V 1 base, and 9 bases lay outside the gene matches. The CDR3 spans 18 residues. The CDR3 reads CASSQASQGGYSNQPQHF. In DNA form, the CDR3 reads TGCGCCAGCAGCCAAGCGTCCCAGGGGGGTTATAGCAATCAGCCCCAGCATTTT.

The genes are TRBV6-5 and TRBJ1-5, with D possibly matching TRBD1 (6 bases). There are 14 residues in the CDR3. The V end lost 8 bases, the J end lost 5 bases, and 16 bases lay between the germline ends. CDR1 and CDR2 from the germline V gene are MNHEY and SVGAGI. CDR3 sequence reads: CASGSHEGDQPQHF. The CDR3 DNA reads TGTGCCAGCGGCAGTCACGAGGGGGATCAGCCCCAGCATTTT.